These 11 T cell receptor beta chains share one sample of origin, sequenced in a study of beta chain features in type 1 diabetes. The isolated RNA, all of it, was reverse transcribed, so expressed TCRB transcripts were what got sequenced. Profiling relied on immunoSEQ multiplex PCR, and the TCRdb table lists in-frame clones only, not all of them. The sample carries 300,000 to 400,000 clones, 10% to 15% recorded once. Sequencing input: naive CD4+ T cells from blood. The receptors here all came from a man aged 18 to 30 in good health.

The chain recombines TRBV7-2 with TRBJ1-5; 8 bases match TRBD1. From germline, CDR1 is SGHTA and CDR2 FQGNSA. The CDR3 has 14 residues. Trimming removed 4 bases from V and 5 bases from J; junction bases left unmatched: 4. CDR3 nucleotide sequence: TGTGCCAGCAGCTGGGACAGGAGTTATCAGCCCCAGCATTTT. Residues: CASSWDRSYQPQHF.

The V gene is TRBV19, the J gene TRBJ2-7, with 8 bases identical to TRBD1. CDR1 and CDR2 from the germline V gene are LNHDA and SQIVND (reference sequence). The CDR3 consists of 15 residues. The V gene end was trimmed by 9 bases and the J gene end by 1 base; junction bases not matched to a gene: 11. Written as DNA, the CDR3 is TGTGCCAGCAAACCATCCGGGACAGGATCCTACGAGCAGTACTTC. It codes for CASKPSGTGSYEQYF.

This clone was found a few times. The genes are TRBV28 and TRBJ1-5, with 7 nucleotides matching TRBD1. With V trimmed by 6 bases and J by 6 bases, 8 bases remained unmatched. This CDR3 comprises 14 residues. Per germline, CDR1 MDHEN and CDR2 SYDVKM. The CDR3 DNA follows: TGTGCCAGCAGAGGGAACAGGGACAGTCAGCCCCAGCATTTT. Encoded protein: CASRGNRDSQPQHF.

Remarks on this clone: The sample contains more than one DNA sequence encoding this CDR3. The genes are TRBV9 and TRBJ2-3, with D unresolved. Germline-derived CDR1 and CDR2 are SGDLS and YYNGEE. CDR3 length: 14 amino acids. V was shortened by 0 bases and J by 1 base, with 6 bases between the two germline ends. The CDR3 sequence: CASSVGTGTDTQYF. The CDR3 DNA reads as TGTGCCAGCAGCGTAGGTACAGGCACAGATACGCAGTATTTT.

V gene TRBV7-3 combines with J gene TRBJ2-2, with D perhaps matching TRBD1 (6 bases). This CDR3 comprises 15 residues. Germline CDR1 is SGHTA and CDR2 is FQGTGA. The germline V and J ends were trimmed by 5 bases and 8 bases, with 18 bases remaining between them. The CDR3 DNA is TGTGCCAGCAGCCGCCGAGGGACATTGGCTGGGGAGCTGTTTTTT. Translation gives CASSRRGTLAGELFF.

Notes on this clone: Different DNA sequences within this sample yield the same CDR3. V usage is TRBV19 and J usage is TRBJ1-5; D call uncertain. Germline values: CDR1 LNHDA, CDR2 SQIVND (reference sequence). The CDR3 has 14 amino acids. Trimming left V 1 base short and J 0 bases short, with 4 bases between. The CDR3 nucleotides are TGTGCCAGTAGTATAGGAGTTAGCAATCAGCCCCAGCATTTT. As protein: CASSIGVSNQPQHF.

The chain links TRBV4-3 to TRBJ2-6, with D unclear. The CDR3 totals 16 residues. Germline-derived CDR1 and CDR2 are LGHNA and YSLEER. The V and J ends lost 0 bases and 3 bases respectively, with 9 bases between them. CDR3 sequence reads: CASSQDGRRGANVLTF. The CDR3 DNA follows: TGCGCCAGCAGCCAAGATGGCCGTCGTGGGGCCAACGTCCTGACTTTC.

This clone showed up just a few times. The rearrangement joins TRBV2 to TRBJ2-5, with a possible D match to TRBD2 (5 bases). Trimming removed 6 bases at V and 2 bases at J, with 10 bases between. Germline V gives CDR1 SNHLY, CDR2 FYNNEI. The CDR3 has 13 residues. The CDR3 sequence: CASRDGMQETQYF. The CDR3, as DNA: TGTGCCAGCAGGGACGGGATGCAAGAGACCCAGTACTTC.

The chain is built from TRBV19 and TRBJ1-1; D may be TRBD1 (5 bases). Trimming stripped 5 bases from V and 5 bases from J, with 9 bases between. There are 12 residues in the CDR3. Germline V CDR1 and CDR2: LNHDA, SQIVND (reference sequence). CDR3 DNA: TGTGCCAGTAGTGCGGGGGGGACTGAAGCTTTCTTT. It translates to CASSAGGTEAFF.

This clone was counted only a few times. This sequence joins TRBV5-4 and TRBJ1-2, with D maybe TRBD1 (6 bases). The CDR3 loop spans 13 amino acids. Germline V gene lookup returns CDR1 SGHNT and CDR2 YYREEE (reference sequence). V lost 1 base and J 4 bases, leaving 8 bases between the germline ends. CDR3 amino acids: CASSLTGTYGYTF. The CDR3 coding sequence is TGTGCCAGCAGCTTGACAGGGACCTATGGCTACACCTTC.

There are a few counts of this clone. V is TRBV5-1 and J is TRBJ1-2; D perhaps matches TRBD1 (6 bases). The CDR3 covers 15 residues. The V end lost 0 bases, the J end lost 7 bases, and 16 bases lay between the germline ends. Germline lookup yields CDR1 SGHRS and CDR2 YFSETQ. CDR3 residues: CASSLEGERVGGYTF. The CDR3 DNA reads as TGCGCCAGCAGCTTGGAGGGGGAACGCGTGGGTGGCTACACCTTC.